Included here is one T cell receptor (beta chain) sequence, with context. No antigen is known for it. Among the 90 to 150 subjects of the validation cohort, separate from the approximately 700-subject first cohort, were the donors. The method was immunoSEQ multiplex PCR; TCRdb's version includes in-frame clones alone and lacks a portion of them. The table shows about 71,000 clones, with approximately 94% occurring only once. The sample originates from a study of cytomegalovirus exposure and HLA in healthy donors. Points from the study as a whole: Researchers catalogued approximately 160 TCR beta chains as cytomegalovirus-associated. The TCR clusters that emerged in the first cohort tended, a later analysis found, to co-occur in the approximately 110 validation repertoires.

Trimming left V 2 bases short and J 0 bases short, with 7 bases between. Per the germline V gene, CDR1 is MNHEY and CDR2 is SMNVEV (reference sequence). The CDR3 consists of 14 residues. Specimen: PBMCs. The V call is TRBV27, the J call TRBJ1-1; the D gene is possibly TRBD1 (6 bases). The receptor was isolated from a young woman in good health and CMV-seronegative. DNA of the CDR3: TGTGCCAGCAGTTTAGGACAGATGAACACTGAAGCTTTCTTT. Translation gives CASSLGQMNTEAFF.